This T cell receptor beta chain was observed in a study of Ad26.COV2.S vaccination and SARS-CoV-2 variants. Study details: Ad26.COV2.S shots went into the muscle once or twice, 56 days apart.

V was clipped by 0 bases and J by 7 bases, with 7 bases between them. In germline, CDR1 is LGHDT, CDR2 YNNKEL (reference sequence). The CDR3 is made up of 13 amino acids. The assay was immunoSEQ multiplex PCR, and TCRdb's table has in-frame clones only and misses some. The table records roughly 270,000 clones, more than 70% of them present only once. This clone was seen a handful of times. The treatment denotes: about 20 received Ad26.COV2.S at low or high dose, single or two shots; 5 received placebo; per-sample allocation not given. Following the first vaccine or placebo injection, samples were taken on day 63. Aged 18-55 years, donor was enrolled in Boston around 2020. The study used a vaccine consisting of an Ad26 vector that expressed Wuhan-strain SARS-CoV-2 spike.

This TCR was recovered from a person between 18 and 65 years old who received the Ad26.COV2.S COVID-19 vaccine or a placebo. This chain connects TRBV3-1 (or the pseudogene TRBV3-2) to TRBJ1-3; D is undetermined. Sequenced here: peripheral blood, sampled in a trial of Ad26.COV2.S vaccine versus placebo. The CDR3 nucleotides are TGTGCCAGCAGCCAAGAGCGGAGGAACACCATATATTTT. Translating gives CASSQERRNTIYF.